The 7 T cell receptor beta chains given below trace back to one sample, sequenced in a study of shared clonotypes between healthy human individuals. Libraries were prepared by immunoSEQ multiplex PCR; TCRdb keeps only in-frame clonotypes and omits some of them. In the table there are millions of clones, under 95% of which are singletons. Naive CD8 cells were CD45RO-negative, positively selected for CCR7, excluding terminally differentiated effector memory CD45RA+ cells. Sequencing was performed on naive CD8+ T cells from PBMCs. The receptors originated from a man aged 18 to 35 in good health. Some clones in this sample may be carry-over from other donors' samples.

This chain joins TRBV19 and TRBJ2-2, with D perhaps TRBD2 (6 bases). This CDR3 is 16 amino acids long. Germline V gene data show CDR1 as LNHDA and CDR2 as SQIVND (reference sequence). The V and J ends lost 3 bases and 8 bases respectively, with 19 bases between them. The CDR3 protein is CASSIQGGPWTGELFF. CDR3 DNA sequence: TGTGCCAGTAGTATCCAGGGAGGTCCGTGGACGGGGGAGCTGTTTTTT.

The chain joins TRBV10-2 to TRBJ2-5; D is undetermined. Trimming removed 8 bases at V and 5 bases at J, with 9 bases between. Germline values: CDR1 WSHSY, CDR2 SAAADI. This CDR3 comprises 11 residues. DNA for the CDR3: TGCGCCAGCGAGGAGTACGAGACCCAGTACTTC. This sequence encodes CASEEYETQYF.

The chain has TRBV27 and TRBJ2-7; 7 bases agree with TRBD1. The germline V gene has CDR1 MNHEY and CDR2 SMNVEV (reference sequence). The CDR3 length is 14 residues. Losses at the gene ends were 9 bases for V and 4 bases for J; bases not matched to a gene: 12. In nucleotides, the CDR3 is TGTGCCAGTACATACAGGGGTGGCATTTACGAGCAGTACTTC. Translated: CASTYRGGIYEQYF.

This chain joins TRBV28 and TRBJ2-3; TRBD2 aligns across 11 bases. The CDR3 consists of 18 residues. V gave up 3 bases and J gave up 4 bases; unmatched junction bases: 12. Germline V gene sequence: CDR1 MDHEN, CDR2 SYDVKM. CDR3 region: CASSFRLAGGPGADTQYF. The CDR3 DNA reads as TGTGCCAGCAGTTTTAGGTTAGCGGGAGGGCCGGGGGCAGATACGCAGTATTTT.

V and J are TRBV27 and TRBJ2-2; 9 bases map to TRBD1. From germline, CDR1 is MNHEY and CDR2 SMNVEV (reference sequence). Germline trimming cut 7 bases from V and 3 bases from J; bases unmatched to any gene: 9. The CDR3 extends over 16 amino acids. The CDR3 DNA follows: TGTGCCAGCACCGCAAGACAGGGGGAGGACACCGGGGAGCTGTTTTTT. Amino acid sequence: CASTARQGEDTGELFF.

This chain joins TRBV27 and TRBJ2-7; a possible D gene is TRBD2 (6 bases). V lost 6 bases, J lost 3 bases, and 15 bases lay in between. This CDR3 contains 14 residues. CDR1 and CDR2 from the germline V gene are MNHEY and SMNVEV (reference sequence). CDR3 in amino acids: CASSRGLPGYEQYF. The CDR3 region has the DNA TGTGCCAGCAGCCGCGGACTACCCGGCTACGAGCAGTACTTC.

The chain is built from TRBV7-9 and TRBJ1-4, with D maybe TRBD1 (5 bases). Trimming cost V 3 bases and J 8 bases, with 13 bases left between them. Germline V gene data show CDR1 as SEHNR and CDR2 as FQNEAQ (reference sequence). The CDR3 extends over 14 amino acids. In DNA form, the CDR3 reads TGTGCCAGCAGCTTGGCCAGGGAGGGGGAAAAACTGTTTTTT. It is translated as CASSLAREGEKLFF.